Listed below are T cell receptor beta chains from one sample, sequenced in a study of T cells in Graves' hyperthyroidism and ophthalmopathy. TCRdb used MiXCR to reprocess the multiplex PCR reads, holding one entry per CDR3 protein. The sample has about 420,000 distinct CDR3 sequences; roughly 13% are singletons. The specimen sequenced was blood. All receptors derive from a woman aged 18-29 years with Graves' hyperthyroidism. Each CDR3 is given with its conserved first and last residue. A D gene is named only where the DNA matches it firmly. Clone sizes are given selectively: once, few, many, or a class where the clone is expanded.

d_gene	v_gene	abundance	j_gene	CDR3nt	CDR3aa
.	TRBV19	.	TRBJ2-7	TGTGCCAGTAGTAGGTCAACAGGGACACCCTCCTACGAGCAGTACTTC	CASSRSTGTPSYEQYF
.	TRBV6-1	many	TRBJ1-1	TGTGCCAGCAGCCGAAGTGACAGCGGGGGGGCTTTCTTT	CASSRSDSGGAFF
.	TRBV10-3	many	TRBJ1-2	TGTGCCATCGGAGAGACACAGGGAAATTCCCGCGGCTACACCTTC	CAIGETQGNSRGYTF
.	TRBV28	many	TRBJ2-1	TGTGCCAGCAGCCTCGCTGAGAGTTTCTACAATGAGCAGTTCTTC	CASSLAESFYNEQFF
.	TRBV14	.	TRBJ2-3	TGTGCCAGCAGCCATCTTCCGGGACTCTCAGATACGCAGTATTTT	CASSHLPGLSDTQYF
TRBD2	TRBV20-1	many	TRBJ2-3	TGCAGTGCTAGTATACTAGCGGGAGGGCTGGCAGATACGCAGTATTTT	CSASILAGGLADTQYF
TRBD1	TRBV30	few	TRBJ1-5	TGTGCCTGGGGGACAGGGGGCCACAATCAGCCCCAGCATTTT	CAWGTGGHNQPQHF
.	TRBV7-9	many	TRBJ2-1	TGTGCCAGCAGCACCGGGGCCGACCGGCGAGACAATGAGCAGTTCTTC	CASSTGADRRDNEQFF
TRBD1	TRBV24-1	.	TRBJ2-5	TGTGCCACCAGTGACTTGGTGGACAGGAGGGAGACCCAGTACTTC	CATSDLVDRRETQYF
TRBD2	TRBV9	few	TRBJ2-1	TGTGCCAGCAGCGGACTAGCGGGACTCGGCAATGAGCAGTTCTTC	CASSGLAGLGNEQFF
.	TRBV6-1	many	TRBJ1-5	TGTGCCAGCAGAGGGGTCCTAGGGCAGCCCCAGCATTTT	CASRGVLGQPQHF
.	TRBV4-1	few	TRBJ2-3	TGCGCCAGCAGCCAAGACGGAGCCGGAGGGGCAGATACGCAGTATTTT	CASSQDGAGGADTQYF
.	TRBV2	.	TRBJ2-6	TGTGCCAGCAGGGTTGGGATATCCGCATATGGGGCCAACGTCCTGACTTTC	CASRVGISAYGANVLTF
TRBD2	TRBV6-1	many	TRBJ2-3	TGTGCCAGCAGTATAGGGACTAGGAATACAGATACGCAGTATTTT	CASSIGTRNTDTQYF
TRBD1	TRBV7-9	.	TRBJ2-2	TGTGCCAGCAGCTTCACAGGGGGCTGGACCGGGGAGCTGTTTTTT	CASSFTGGWTGELFF
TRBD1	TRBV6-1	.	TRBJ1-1	TGTGCCAGCAGTGAATTCGGGTTTGACAGGGGGCAAGTCACTGAAGCTTTCTTT	CASSEFGFDRGQVTEAFF
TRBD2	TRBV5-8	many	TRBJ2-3	TGTGCCAGCAGCTTGGATAGTTTTGCGGGAGGGTTCACAGATACGCAGTATTTT	CASSLDSFAGGFTDTQYF
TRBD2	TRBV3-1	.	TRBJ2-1	TGTGCCAGCAGCCAAGTGTCTAGCGGGGAGCAGTTCTTC	CASSQVSSGEQFF
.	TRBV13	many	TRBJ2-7	TGTGCCAGCAGCTTAGCCCCGGCGGTGGGGATAAACGAGCAGTACTTC	CASSLAPAVGINEQYF
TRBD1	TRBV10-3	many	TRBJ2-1	TGTGCCATCAGTGAGGATGGACAGGGGATAGATGAGCAGTTCTTC	CAISEDGQGIDEQFF
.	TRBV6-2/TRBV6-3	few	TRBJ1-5	TGTGCCAGCAGTTTAACAGGGCCCGATAGCAATCAGCCCCAGCATTTT	CASSLTGPDSNQPQHF
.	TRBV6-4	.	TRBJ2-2	TGTGCCAGCAGTGAACAGGCCCCGAACACCGGGGAGCTGTTTTTT	CASSEQAPNTGELFF
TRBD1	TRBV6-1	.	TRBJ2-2	TGTGCCAGCAACGTCGACAGGGCAAACACCGGGGAGCTGTTTTTT	CASNVDRANTGELFF
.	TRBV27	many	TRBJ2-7	TGTGCCAGCAGTTTATATTCGGGCTACGAGCAGTACTTC	CASSLYSGYEQYF
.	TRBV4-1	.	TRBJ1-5	TGCGCCAGCAGCCAAGCAGGCGCTGGGGTCGGGCAGCCCCAGCATTTT	CASSQAGAGVGQPQHF
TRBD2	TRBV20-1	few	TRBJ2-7	TGCAGTGCTAGAGATCTACGGGGGGGCTCCTACGAGCAGTACTTC	CSARDLRGGSYEQYF
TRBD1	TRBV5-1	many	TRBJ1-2	TGCGCCAGCGAACCAGGGGGAACTAACTATGGCTACACCTTC	CASEPGGTNYGYTF
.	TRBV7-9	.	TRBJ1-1	TGTGCCAGCAGCCCAGGGGTACGGGGTGAAGCTTTCTTT	CASSPGVRGEAFF
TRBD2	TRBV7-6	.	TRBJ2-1	TGTGCCAGCAGCTGGGAGGGAAGCTCCTACAATGAGCAGTTCTTC	CASSWEGSSYNEQFF
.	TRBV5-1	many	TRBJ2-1	TGCGCCAGCAGCTTGGCCTTCTCCACCTACAATGAGCAGTTCTTC	CASSLAFSTYNEQFF
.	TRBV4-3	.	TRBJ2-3	TGCGCCAGCAGCCAGGATTTTCCCAATCCAGATACGCAGTATTTT	CASSQDFPNPDTQYF
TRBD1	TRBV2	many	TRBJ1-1	TGTGCCAGCAGTGAATTGACAGGGCTTAACACTGAAGCTTTCTTT	CASSELTGLNTEAFF
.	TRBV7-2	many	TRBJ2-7	TGTGCCAGCAGCGGACAAGGGAACGAGCAGTACTTC	CASSGQGNEQYF
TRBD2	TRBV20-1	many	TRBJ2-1	TGCAGTGCTAGAGGCGGGAGGGCCTACAATGAGCAGTTCTTC	CSARGGRAYNEQFF
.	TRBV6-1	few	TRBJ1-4	TGTGCCAGCAGTGAGGACAGAATAAATGAAAAACTGTTTTTT	CASSEDRINEKLFF
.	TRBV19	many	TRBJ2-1	TGTGCCAGTAGTTCGTTCCACAGGTTAGGGAACAATGAGCAGTTCTTC	CASSSFHRLGNNEQFF
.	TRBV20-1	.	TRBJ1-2	TGCAGTGCTAGAGAAGAATGGGGAGTGAGCTATGGCTACACCTTC	CSAREEWGVSYGYTF
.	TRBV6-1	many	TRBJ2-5	TGTGCCAGCAGTTCCCCGGACATTCCTGAGGGGGAGACCCAGTACTTC	CASSSPDIPEGETQYF
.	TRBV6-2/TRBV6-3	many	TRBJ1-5	TGTGCCAGCAGCTACAGGGACAATCAGCCCCAGCATTTT	CASSYRDNQPQHF
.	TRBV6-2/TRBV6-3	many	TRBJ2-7	TGTGCCAGCAGTTACCGTCCCCAGGCTCGGGAGCAGTACTTC	CASSYRPQAREQYF
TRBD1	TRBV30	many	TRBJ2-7	TGTGCCTGGAGTGTGAATGAGGGGGCCCACGAGCAGTACTTC	CAWSVNEGAHEQYF
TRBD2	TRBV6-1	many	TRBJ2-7	TGTGCCAGCACCGCTAGCGGGAGCGCCTACGAGCAGTACTTC	CASTASGSAYEQYF
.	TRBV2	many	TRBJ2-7	TGTGCCAGCAGAGGATTCGGGGGTTCCCAGAGCTCCTACGAGCAGTACTTC	CASRGFGGSQSSYEQYF
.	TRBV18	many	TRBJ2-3	TGTGCCAGCTCACCCATAGTAGATACGCAGTATTTT	CASSPIVDTQYF
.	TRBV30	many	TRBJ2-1	TGTGCCTGGAGTGTAAGCCGTCCCTCCTACAATGAGCAGTTCTTC	CAWSVSRPSYNEQFF
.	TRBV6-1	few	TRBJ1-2	TGTGCCACCCACAGGGATCGCTCTGGCTACACCTTC	CATHRDRSGYTF
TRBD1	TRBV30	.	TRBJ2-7	TGTGCCTGGAGGGGACAGGGCGGGCCCGAGCAGTACTTC	CAWRGQGGPEQYF
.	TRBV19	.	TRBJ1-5	TGTGCCAGTAGTATAAAGGTGAATCAGCCCCAGCATTTT	CASSIKVNQPQHF
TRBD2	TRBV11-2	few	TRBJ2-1	TGTGCCAGCAGCCAGGGGACTAGCGCCTACAATGAGCAGTTCTTC	CASSQGTSAYNEQFF
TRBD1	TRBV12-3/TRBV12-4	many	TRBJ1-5	TGTGCCAGCAGTTCCGGGACAGACCTTCAGCCCCAGCATTTT	CASSSGTDLQPQHF
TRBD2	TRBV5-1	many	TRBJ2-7	TGCGCCAGCAGCTTAACTAGCGGGGCTTCCTACGAGCAGTACTTC	CASSLTSGASYEQYF
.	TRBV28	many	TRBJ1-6	TGTGCCAGCAGTTCCACCGTGGGTGGGAGGGCGGTGGCCCTCCACTTT	CASSSTVGGRAVALHF
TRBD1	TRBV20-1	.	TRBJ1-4	TGCAGTGCTACCCCCGGGACAGGGTGGGAAAAACTGTTTTTT	CSATPGTGWEKLFF
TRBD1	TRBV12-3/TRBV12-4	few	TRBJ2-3	TGTGCCAGCAGACCGGGACAGGGTGCAGATACGCAGTATTTT	CASRPGQGADTQYF
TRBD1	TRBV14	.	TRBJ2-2	TGTGCCTGCAGCCGCAGACAGGGTTGGGCCGGGGAGCTGTTTTTT	CACSRRQGWAGELFF
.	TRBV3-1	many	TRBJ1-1	TGTGCCAGCAGCCAAGGGGCCAGGTCGAACACTGAAGCTTTCTTT	CASSQGARSNTEAFF
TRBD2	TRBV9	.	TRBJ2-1	TGTGCCAGCAGCGTAGGGACTAGCTGGGGACATGAGCAGTTCTTC	CASSVGTSWGHEQFF
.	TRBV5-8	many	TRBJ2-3	TGTGCCAGCAGCCAGGACAGAGCTAGCACAGATACGCAGTATTTT	CASSQDRASTDTQYF
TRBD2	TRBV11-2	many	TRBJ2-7	TGTGCCAGCAGCTTAAGGGAGGGATTGTACGAGCAGTACTTC	CASSLREGLYEQYF
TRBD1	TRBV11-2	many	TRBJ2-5	TGTGCCAGCAGCACCGGGACAGGGAAAGAGACCCAGTACTTC	CASSTGTGKETQYF